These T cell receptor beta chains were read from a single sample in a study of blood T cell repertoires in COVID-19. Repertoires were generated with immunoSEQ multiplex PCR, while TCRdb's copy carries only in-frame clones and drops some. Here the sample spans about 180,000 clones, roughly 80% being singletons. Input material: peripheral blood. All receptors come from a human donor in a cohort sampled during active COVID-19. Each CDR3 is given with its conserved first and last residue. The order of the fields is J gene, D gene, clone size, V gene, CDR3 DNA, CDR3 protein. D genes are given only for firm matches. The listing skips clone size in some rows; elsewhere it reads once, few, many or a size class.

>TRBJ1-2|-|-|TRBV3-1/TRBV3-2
TGTGCCAGCAGCCAAGAGTGGTCACAGGGTAACTATGGCTACACCTTC
CASSQEWSQGNYGYTF
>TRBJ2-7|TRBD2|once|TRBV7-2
TGTGCCAGCAGCTTAGTAGGCGGGGGGGAGCAGTACTTC
CASSLVGGGEQYF
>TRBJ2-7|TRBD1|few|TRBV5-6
TGTGCCAGCAGCTTGGTCGACAGGGGGAGGGAGCAGTACTTC
CASSLVDRGREQYF
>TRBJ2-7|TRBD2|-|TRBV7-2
TGTGCCAGCAGCTTAGAAGGAGTAGCGGGAAATTACTTC
CASSLEGVAGNYF
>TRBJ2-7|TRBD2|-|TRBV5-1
TGCGCCAGCAGCTTGAGGCGGGAGAGGACCTACGAGCAGTACTTC
CASSLRRERTYEQYF
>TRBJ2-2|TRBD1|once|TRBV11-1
TGTGCCAGCAGCTTAGGGACAGGAAACACCGGGGAGCTGTTTTTT
CASSLGTGNTGELFF
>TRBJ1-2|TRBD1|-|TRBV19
TGTGCCAGTAGCCAGGACAGGTACTATGGCTACACCTTC
CASSQDRYYGYTF
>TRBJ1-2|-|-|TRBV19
TGTGCCAGTAGTCCGACCGGCGGGGTTGGCTACACCTTC
CASSPTGGVGYTF
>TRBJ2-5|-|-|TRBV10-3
TGTGCCATCAGTGAGGGACTAGGGGGTCGAGAGACCCAGTACTTC
CAISEGLGGRETQYF
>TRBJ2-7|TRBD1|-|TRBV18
TGTGCCAGCTCCCCACAGGGGGCCTACGAGCAGTACTTC
CASSPQGAYEQYF
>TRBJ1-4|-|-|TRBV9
TGTGCCAGCAGCCCTGGGACAAATGAAAAACTGTTTTTT
CASSPGTNEKLFF
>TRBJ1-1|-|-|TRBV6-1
TGTGCCAGCAGTGAGACAGGTACAAACACTGAAGCTTTCTTT
CASSETGTNTEAFF
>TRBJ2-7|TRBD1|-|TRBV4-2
TGTGCCAGCAGCCAAGCAGGGGGTGGTTACGAGCAGTACTTC
CASSQAGGGYEQYF
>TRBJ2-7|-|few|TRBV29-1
TGCAGCGTGTCCGGGAGTCCCTCCTACGAGCAGTACTTC
CSVSGSPSYEQYF
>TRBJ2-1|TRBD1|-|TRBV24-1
TGTGCCACCGGACCCAGGGACAGGACTCAGTTCTTC
CATGPRDRTQFF
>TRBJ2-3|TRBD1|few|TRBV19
TGTGCCAGTAGTACCTCGGGACAGTCCCGTGATACGCAGTATTTT
CASSTSGQSRDTQYF
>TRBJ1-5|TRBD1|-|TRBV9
TGTGCCAGCAGCTCCACAGGGGAGGGCAATCAGCCCCAGCATTTT
CASSSTGEGNQPQHF
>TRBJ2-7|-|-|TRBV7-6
TGTGCCAGCAGCCAACGTCTGAGGGGAGCCGGAGGGAACGAGCAGTACTTC
CASSQRLRGAGGNEQYF
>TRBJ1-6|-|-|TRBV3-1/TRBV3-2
TGTGCCAGCAGCCAAGTCGGGAGGGGGTCACCCCTCCACTTT
CASSQVGRGSPLHF
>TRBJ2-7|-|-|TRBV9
TGTGCCAGCAGCGTCAAACAGGATACCTACGAGCAGTACTTC
CASSVKQDTYEQYF
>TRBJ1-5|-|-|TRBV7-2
TGTGCCAGCAGGCCGCAGGTTAATAGCAATCAGCCCCAGCATTTT
CASRPQVNSNQPQHF
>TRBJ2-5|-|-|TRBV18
TGTGCCAGCTCACCGTTTCAGGGCCAAGAGACCCAGTACTTC
CASSPFQGQETQYF
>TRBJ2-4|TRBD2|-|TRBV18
TGTGCCAGCTCACCACCCCAGCGGGAGGGGAACATTCAGTACTTC
CASSPPQREGNIQYF
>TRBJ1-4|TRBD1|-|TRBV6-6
TGTGCCAGCAGTATCTCCGGGACAGGGAGTGAAAAACTGTTTTTT
CASSISGTGSEKLFF
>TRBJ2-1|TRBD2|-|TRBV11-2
TGTGCCAGCAGCTTAGCCAGCGGGAGGGCTAATGAGCAGTTCTTC
CASSLASGRANEQFF
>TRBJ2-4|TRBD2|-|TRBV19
TGTGCCAGTAGCTACGGGACTAGCGGGAACATTCAGTACTTC
CASSYGTSGNIQYF
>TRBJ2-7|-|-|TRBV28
TGTGCCATCAGGACTTCCACCTCCTACGAGCAGTACTTC
CAIRTSTSYEQYF
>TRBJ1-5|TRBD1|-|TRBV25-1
TGTGCCAGCACTCAGGGGGGCAATCAGCCCCAGCATTTT
CASTQGGNQPQHF
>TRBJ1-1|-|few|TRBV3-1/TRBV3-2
TGTGCCAGCAGCCAACAGGGGACTGAAGCTTTCTTT
CASSQQGTEAFF
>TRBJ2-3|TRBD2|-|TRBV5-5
TGTGCCAGCAGCTTGGCGGGAGGGCCGGCAACAGATACGCAGTATTTT
CASSLAGGPATDTQYF
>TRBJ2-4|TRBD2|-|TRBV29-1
TGCAGCGCCAGAATAGCGGGAGTAGCCAAAAACATTCAGTACTTC
CSARIAGVAKNIQYF
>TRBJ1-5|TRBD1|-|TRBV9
TGTGCCAGCAGCGGCGGGGACAGCCTCAATCAGCCCCAGCATTTT
CASSGGDSLNQPQHF
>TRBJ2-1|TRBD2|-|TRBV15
TGTGCCACCAGCAGAGGGACTAGCGGGAATATGGATGAGCAGTTCTTC
CATSRGTSGNMDEQFF
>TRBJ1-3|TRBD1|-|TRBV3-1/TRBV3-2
TGTGCCAGCAGCCGGACTGGGACAGGGATAATGAGGTCTGGAAACACCATATATTTT
CASSRTGTGIMRSGNTIYF
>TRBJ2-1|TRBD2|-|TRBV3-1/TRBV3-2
TGTGCCAGCAGCCCTGGGACTAGCAGGAGCTCCTACAATGAGCAGTTCTTC
CASSPGTSRSSYNEQFF
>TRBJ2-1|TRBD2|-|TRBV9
TGTGCCAGCAGCCTCGGGGGGGCCTACAATGAGCAGTTCTTC
CASSLGGAYNEQFF
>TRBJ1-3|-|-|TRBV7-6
TGTGCCAGCAGCTTAGATCCGACGGGCTCTGGAAACACCATATATTTT
CASSLDPTGSGNTIYF
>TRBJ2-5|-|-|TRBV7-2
TGTGCCAGCAGCTTAGGTTTAGCGGAGACCCAGTACTTC
CASSLGLAETQYF
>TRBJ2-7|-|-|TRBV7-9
TGTGCCAGCAGCTTTGGCTGGCGGGCAGCCGAAGCCTACGAGCAGTACTTC
CASSFGWRAAEAYEQYF
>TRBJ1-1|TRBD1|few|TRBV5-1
TGCGCCAGCAGCTATGGACAGGGTGAAGCTTTCTTT
CASSYGQGEAFF
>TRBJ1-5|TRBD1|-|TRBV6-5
TGTGCCAGCAGACGGGACAGCTCGAATCAGCCCCAGCATTTT
CASRRDSSNQPQHF
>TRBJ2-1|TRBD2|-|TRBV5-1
TGCGCCAGCAGCCTTATGACTAGCATCGATGAGCAGTTCTTC
CASSLMTSIDEQFF
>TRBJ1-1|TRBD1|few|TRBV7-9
TGTGCCAGCAGCTCTCTCAGGGGGCTGTCGAACACTGAAGCTTTCTTT
CASSSLRGLSNTEAFF
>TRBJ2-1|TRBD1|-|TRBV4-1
TGCGCCAGCAGCCAAGCCCCAGGGGGAGAGCAGTTCTTC
CASSQAPGGEQFF
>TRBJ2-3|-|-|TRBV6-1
TGTGCCAGCAGTGAGGGCCCCACAGATACGCAGTATTTT
CASSEGPTDTQYF
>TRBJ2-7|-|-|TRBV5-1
TGCGCCAGCAGTACCAACACCTACGAGCAGTACTTC
CASSTNTYEQYF
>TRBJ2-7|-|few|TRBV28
TGTGCCAGCAACACCGCGGGCGGCTCCTACGAGCAGTACTTC
CASNTAGGSYEQYF
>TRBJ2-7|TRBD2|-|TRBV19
TGTGCCAGTAGTATAGTTAGCGGGGACTACGAGCAGTACTTC
CASSIVSGDYEQYF
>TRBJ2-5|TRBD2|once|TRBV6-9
TGTGCCAGCACAAGACTAGCGGGGGGCAAAGAGACCCAGTACTTC
CASTRLAGGKETQYF
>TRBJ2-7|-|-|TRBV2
TGTGCCAGCCTCCGGTCTCCGAGCTCCTACGAGCAGTACTTC
CASLRSPSSYEQYF
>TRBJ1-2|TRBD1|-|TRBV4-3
TGCGCCAGCAGCCAAGACGGGGGACAGGGGGCTAACTATGGCTACACCTTC
CASSQDGGQGANYGYTF
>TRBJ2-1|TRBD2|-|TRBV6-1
TGTGCCAGCAGTGACGGGACTAGCGGGGTCTACAATGAGCAGTTCTTC
CASSDGTSGVYNEQFF
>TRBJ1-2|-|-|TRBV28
TGTGCCAGCATTGGGTTTAGGACCGGGACTAACTATGGCTACACCTTC
CASIGFRTGTNYGYTF